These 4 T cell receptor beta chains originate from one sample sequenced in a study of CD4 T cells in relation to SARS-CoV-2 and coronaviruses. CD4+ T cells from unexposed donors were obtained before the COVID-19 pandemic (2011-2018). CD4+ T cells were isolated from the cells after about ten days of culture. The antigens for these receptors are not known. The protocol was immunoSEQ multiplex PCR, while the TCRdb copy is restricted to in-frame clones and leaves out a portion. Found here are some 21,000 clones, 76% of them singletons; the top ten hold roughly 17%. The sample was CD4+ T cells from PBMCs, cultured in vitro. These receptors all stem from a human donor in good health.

The CDR3 bases are TGCGCCAGCAGCCAAGAGTCTAGGTCCTACAATGAGCAGTTCTTC. Residues: CASSQESRSYNEQFF. The chain uses TRBV4-1 and TRBJ2-1; D not certain. This CDR3 is 15 amino acids long. Germline V gives CDR1 MGHRA, CDR2 YSYEKL. Trimming stripped 0 bases from V and 1 base from J, with 7 bases between.

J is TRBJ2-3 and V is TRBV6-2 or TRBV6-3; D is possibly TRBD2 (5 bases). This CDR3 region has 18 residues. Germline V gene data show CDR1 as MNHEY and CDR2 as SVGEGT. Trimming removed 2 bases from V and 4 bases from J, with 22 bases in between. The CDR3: CASSYDDTRGFMPDTQYF. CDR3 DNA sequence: TGTGCCAGCAGTTACGATGACACTAGAGGATTTATGCCAGATACGCAGTATTTT.

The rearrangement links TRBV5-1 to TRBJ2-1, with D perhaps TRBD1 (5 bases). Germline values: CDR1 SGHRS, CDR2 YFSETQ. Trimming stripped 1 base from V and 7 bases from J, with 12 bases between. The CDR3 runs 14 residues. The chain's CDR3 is CASSLWGWSNEQFF. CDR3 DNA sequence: TGCGCCAGCAGCTTGTGGGGCTGGAGTAATGAGCAGTTCTTC.

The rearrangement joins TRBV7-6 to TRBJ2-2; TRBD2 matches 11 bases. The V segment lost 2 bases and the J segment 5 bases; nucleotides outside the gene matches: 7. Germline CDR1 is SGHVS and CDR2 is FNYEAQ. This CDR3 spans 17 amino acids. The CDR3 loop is CASSLILAGVNTGELFF. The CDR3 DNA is TGTGCCAGCAGCTTAATACTAGCGGGAGTTAATACCGGGGAGCTGTTTTTT.